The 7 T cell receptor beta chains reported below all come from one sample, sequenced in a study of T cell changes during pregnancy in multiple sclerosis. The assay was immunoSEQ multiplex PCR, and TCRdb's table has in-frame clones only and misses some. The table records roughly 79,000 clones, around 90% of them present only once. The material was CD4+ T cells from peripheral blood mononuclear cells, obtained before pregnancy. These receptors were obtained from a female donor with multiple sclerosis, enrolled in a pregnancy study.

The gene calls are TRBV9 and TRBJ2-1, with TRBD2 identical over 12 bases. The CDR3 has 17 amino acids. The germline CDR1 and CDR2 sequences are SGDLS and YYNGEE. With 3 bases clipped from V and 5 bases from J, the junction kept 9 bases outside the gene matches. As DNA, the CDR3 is TGTGCCAGCAGCGAAGGACTAGCGGGAAGCCTCGACAATGAGCAGTTCTTC. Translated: CASSEGLAGSLDNEQFF.

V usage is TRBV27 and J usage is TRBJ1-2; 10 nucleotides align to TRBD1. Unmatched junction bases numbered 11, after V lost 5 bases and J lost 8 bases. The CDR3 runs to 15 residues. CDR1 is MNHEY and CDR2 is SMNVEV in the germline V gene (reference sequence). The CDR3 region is CASSPWDRGVRGYTF. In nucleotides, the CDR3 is TGTGCCAGCAGTCCCTGGGACAGGGGAGTCAGGGGCTACACCTTC.

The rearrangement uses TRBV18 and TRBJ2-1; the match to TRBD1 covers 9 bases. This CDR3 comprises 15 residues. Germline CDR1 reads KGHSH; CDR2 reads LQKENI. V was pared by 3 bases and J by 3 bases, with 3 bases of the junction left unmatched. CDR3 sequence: CASSPGQGFYNEQFF. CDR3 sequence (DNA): TGTGCCAGCTCACCGGGACAGGGATTCTACAATGAGCAGTTCTTC.

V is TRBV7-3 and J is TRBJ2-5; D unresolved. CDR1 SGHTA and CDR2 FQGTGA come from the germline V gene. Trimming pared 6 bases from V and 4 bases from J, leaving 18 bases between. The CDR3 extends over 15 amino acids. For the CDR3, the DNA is TGTGCCAGCAGGGCTGGTGGCGCGCGGTCAGAGACCCAGTACTTC. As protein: CASRAGGARSETQYF. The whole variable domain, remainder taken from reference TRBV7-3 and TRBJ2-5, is GAGVSQTPSNKVTEKGKYVELRCDPISGHTALYWYRQSLGQGPEFLIYFQGTGAADDSGLPNDRFFAVRPEGSVSTLKIQRTERGDSAVYLCASRAGGARSETQYFGPGTRLLVL.

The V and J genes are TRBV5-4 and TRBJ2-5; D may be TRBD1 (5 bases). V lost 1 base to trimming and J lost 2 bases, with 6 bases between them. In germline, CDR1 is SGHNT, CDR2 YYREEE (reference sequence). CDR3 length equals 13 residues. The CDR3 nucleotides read TGTGCCAGCAGCTTGCAGGGACAAGAGACCCAGTACTTC. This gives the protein CASSLQGQETQYF.

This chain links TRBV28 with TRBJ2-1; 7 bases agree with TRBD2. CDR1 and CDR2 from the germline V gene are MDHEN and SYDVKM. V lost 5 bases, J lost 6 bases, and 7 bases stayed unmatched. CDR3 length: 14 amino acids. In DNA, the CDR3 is TGTGCCAGCAGTCCCGGGGGGATCGCCAATGAGCAGTTCTTC. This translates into CASSPGGIANEQFF.

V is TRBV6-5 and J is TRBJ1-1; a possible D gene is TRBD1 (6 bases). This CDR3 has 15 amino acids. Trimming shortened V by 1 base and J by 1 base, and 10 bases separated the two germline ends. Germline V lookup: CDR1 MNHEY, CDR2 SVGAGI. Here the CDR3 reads CASSYFGQPNTEAFF. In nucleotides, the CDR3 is TGTGCCAGCAGTTACTTCGGACAGCCGAACACTGAAGCTTTCTTT.